The 27 T cell receptor beta chains given below trace back to one sample, sequenced in a study of T cell responses to AZD1222 COVID-19 vaccine. Sequencing was performed with immunoSEQ multiplex PCR; in TCRdb, only in-frame clones are kept and a portion is missing. The sample includes about 99,000 clones, around 91% of them seen just once. The sample in question was peripheral blood, obtained on day 0 of AZD1222 vaccination. The receptors were sampled from an adult in good health.

This chain uses TRBV7-9 with TRBJ2-3; D not resolved. With 3 bases removed from V and 1 base from J, the gap between germline ends came to 11 bases. The CDR3 covers 15 residues. Germline lookup yields CDR1 SEHNR and CDR2 FQNEAQ (reference sequence). The CDR3 bases are TGTGCCAGCAGCTTTCCTCTAGACGGCACAGATACGCAGTATTTT. It translates to CASSFPLDGTDTQYF.

The rearrangement uses TRBV5-1 and TRBJ1-1; a weak D match, TRBD1 (5 bases). Germline-derived CDR1 and CDR2 are SGHRS and YFSETQ. With 0 bases removed from V and 3 bases from J, the gap between germline ends came to 12 bases. The CDR3 sequence is 15 residues long. CDR3 in DNA: TGCGCCAGCAGCTTGGTTTGGGGGTTAGACACTGAAGCTTTCTTT. Protein: CASSLVWGLDTEAFF.

The chain employs TRBV7-8 and TRBJ1-2, with no clear D. Germline CDR1 is SGHVS and CDR2 is FQNEAQ. The CDR3 totals 18 residues. V was shortened by 5 bases and J by 4 bases, with 26 bases between the two germline ends. For the CDR3, the DNA is TGTGCCAGCAGCCCACATCGACGTCCAGCGGCACTTAGCTATGGCTACACCTTC. Amino acids: CASSPHRRPAALSYGYTF.

The J gene is TRBJ1-4, the V gene TRBV24-1, with 8 bases fitting TRBD1. Germline V gene lookup returns CDR1 KGHDR and CDR2 SFDVKD. The CDR3 totals 14 residues. V was clipped by 5 bases and J by 4 bases; unmatched bases: 2. CDR3 in DNA: TGTGCCACCAGTGGGACAGGGTTTAATGAAAAACTGTTTTTT. This codes for CATSGTGFNEKLFF.

V gene TRBV9 combines with J gene TRBJ2-3, with unresolved D. The length of the CDR3 is 16 residues. Germline V gene data show CDR1 as SGDLS and CDR2 as YYNGEE. V gave up 4 bases and J gave up 1 base, with 16 bases separating them. The CDR3 loop is CASSISWGRGTDTQYF. The CDR3 nucleotides are TGTGCCAGCAGCATAAGCTGGGGAAGGGGCACAGATACGCAGTATTTT.

This clone was observed once. The chain links TRBV30 to TRBJ1-6; maybe TRBD1 (6 bases). CDR3 size: 14 residues. Germline V gene lookup returns CDR1 GTSNPN and CDR2 SVGIG (reference sequence). Trimming removed 5 bases from V and 5 bases from J, with 13 bases in between. The CDR3 here is CAWCLGGHNSPLHF. CDR3 nucleotide sequence: TGTGCCTGGTGCCTAGGGGGACATAATTCACCCCTCCACTTT.

For this clone: The sample carries other DNA sequences with the same CDR3. The gene calls are TRBV20-1 and TRBJ2-3; D ambiguous. V dropped 1 base and J dropped 6 bases, with 2 bases sitting between them. The CDR3 has 10 amino acids. Per germline, CDR1 DFQATT and CDR2 SNEGSKA (reference sequence). DNA for the CDR3: TGCAGTGCTAGAGTGGATACGCAGTATTTT. Residues: CSARVDTQYF.

The gene calls are TRBV3-1 (or the pseudogene TRBV3-2) and TRBJ2-5, with D perhaps TRBD2 (5 bases). The V end was cut by 4 bases, the J end by 0 bases, with 9 bases between. The CDR3 sequence is 14 residues long. From germline, CDR1 is LGHDT and CDR2 YNNKEL (reference sequence). The CDR3 nucleotides read TGTGCCAGCAGCCGGGAGCTGTACCAAGAGACCCAGTACTTC. This sequence encodes CASSRELYQETQYF.

The J gene is TRBJ1-6, the V gene TRBV12-3 or TRBV12-4, with no clear D. V gave up 4 bases and J gave up 8 bases, with 6 bases separating them. CDR3 size: 12 residues. The CDR3 protein is CASSSTDSPLHF. Here the CDR3 DNA reads TGTGCCAGCAGTTCAACCGATTCACCCCTCCACTTT.

The J gene is TRBJ2-7, the V gene TRBV7-2; 16 bases match TRBD2. The length of the CDR3 is 17 residues. Germline CDR1 is SGHTA and CDR2 is FQGNSA. V shed 5 bases and J 4 bases; nucleotides not matched to a gene: 8. CDR3: CASSLGLAGGRAYEQYF. The CDR3 DNA is TGTGCCAGCAGCCTGGGACTAGCGGGGGGGAGAGCATACGAGCAGTACTTC.

The genes are TRBV12-3 or TRBV12-4 and TRBJ1-2; D is perhaps TRBD1 (5 bases). Trimming removed 7 bases at V and 2 bases at J, with 11 bases between. The CDR3 contains 13 residues. This CDR3 reads CASTTWGNYGYTF. CDR3 bases: TGTGCCAGCACCACGTGGGGGAACTATGGCTACACCTTC.

The rearrangement uses TRBV6-1 and TRBJ1-2; D gene ambiguous. Germline V lookup: CDR1 MNHNS, CDR2 SASEGT. V was pared by 8 bases and J by 3 bases, with 16 bases between. The CDR3 is 14 residues long. CDR3 nucleotide sequence: TGTGCCAGCGACTCCGAAGGCTCCTACTATGGCTACACCTTC. Translation: CASDSEGSYYGYTF.

The chain is built from TRBV5-1 and TRBJ1-1; 7 bases are a match to TRBD1. The CDR3 spans 13 residues. J gave up 6 bases and V 4 bases, and 6 bases lay outside the gene matches. Germline values: CDR1 SGHRS, CDR2 YFSETQ. CDR3 coding DNA: TGCGCCAGCAGCACCGGACAGGCAGCTGAAGCTTTCTTT. It encodes CASSTGQAAEAFF. The full variable domain, in which reference TRBV5-1 and TRBJ1-1 provide the parts outside the CDR3, is KAGVTQTPRYLIKTRGQQVTLSCSPISGHRSVSWYQQTPGQGLQFLFEYFSETQRNKGNFPGRFSGRQFSNSRSEMNVSTLELGDSALYLCASSTGQAAEAFFGQGTRLTVV.

The CDR3 sequence: CASSLAKYNEQFF. The CDR3 DNA reads as TGTGCCAGCAGCTTGGCGAAGTACAATGAGCAGTTCTTC. V gene TRBV11-1 combines with J gene TRBJ2-1; D unresolved. Germline values: CDR1 SGHAT, CDR2 FQDESV (reference sequence). The CDR3 sequence is 13 residues long. The V gene lost 3 bases and the J gene lost 4 bases, with 7 bases spanning the gap.

This chain uses TRBV28 with TRBJ1-2, with a tentative D call TRBD1 (5 bases). V shed 8 bases and J shed 4 bases, with 20 bases lying between them. The V gene's germline CDR1 is MDHEN and CDR2 SYDVKM. CDR3 length: 15 amino acids. The DNA for the CDR3 is TGTGCCAGCCGAATTGCCGGGGCAGCGCGCTATGGCTACACCTTC. This gives the protein CASRIAGAARYGYTF.

This chain joins TRBV7-9 and TRBJ1-6; 7 nucleotides align to TRBD1. V gave up 5 bases and J gave up 8 bases; unmatched junction bases: 6. Looked up from germline, CDR1 is SEHNR and CDR2 is FQNEAQ (reference sequence). This CDR3 has 14 amino acids. For the CDR3, the DNA is TGTGCCAGCAGCCTAACTACAGGGGATTCACCCCTCCACTTT. Amino acid sequence: CASSLTTGDSPLHF.

This clone was picked up one time. The rearrangement uses TRBV7-9 and TRBJ1-4; no firm D call. The germline CDR1 and CDR2 sequences are SEHNR and FQNEAQ (reference sequence). V was shortened by 3 bases and J by 8 bases, with 10 bases between the two germline ends. This CDR3 spans 13 amino acids. The CDR3 sequence is CASSLPGGEKLFF. DNA for the CDR3: TGTGCCAGCAGCTTGCCAGGTGGGGAAAAACTGTTTTTT.

The DNA of the CDR3 is TGTGCCAGTAGCCCGACAGGGGATGATTACGAGCAGTACTTC. Translating it yields CASSPTGDDYEQYF. The J gene is TRBJ2-7, the V gene TRBV19, with 8 bases identical to TRBD1. This CDR3 spans 14 amino acids. From germline, CDR1 is LNHDA and CDR2 SQIVND (reference sequence). Trimming cost V 6 bases and J 4 bases; bases outside gene matches: 8.

The V and J genes are TRBV13 and TRBJ1-2; no reliable D call. The CDR3 contains 16 residues. V was pared by 5 bases and J by 0 bases, with 16 bases between. From germline, CDR1 is PRHDT and CDR2 FYEKMQ (reference sequence). This chain's CDR3 is CASSPAKGPPNYGYTF. The CDR3 DNA is TGTGCCAGCAGCCCCGCTAAGGGCCCGCCTAACTATGGCTACACCTTC.

This clone was observed a single time. V is TRBV21-1 and J is TRBJ1-1; the table's D call, TRBD1, has no DNA check behind it. TRBV21-1 constitutes a pseudogene. The CDR3 runs 14 residues. The CDR3 DNA follows: TGTGCCAGCAGCAAAGAACAGGGTAGCACTGAAGCTTTCTTT. Amino acids: CASSKEQGSTEAFF.

The chain employs TRBV28 and TRBJ1-5; maybe TRBD1 (5 bases). The germline V gene encodes CDR1 MDHEN and CDR2 SYDVKM. Trimming took 2 bases from V and 4 from J, leaving 33 bases between them. The CDR3 length is 22 residues. CDR3 amino acids: CASSLITSGTYSRFGLNQPQHF. The CDR3 DNA is TGTGCCAGCAGTTTAATAACCTCCGGGACGTATAGTAGGTTCGGGCTAAATCAGCCCCAGCATTTT.

This clone was seen only once. For the CDR3, the DNA is TGTGCCAGCAGCTCCGGACTAGCGGGGACAGATACGCAGTATTTT. Its translation is CASSSGLAGTDTQYF. The chain couples TRBV7-3 to TRBJ2-3; TRBD2 aligns across 12 bases. Germline CDR1 and CDR2: SGHTA and FQGTGA. This CDR3 has 15 residues. V lost 4 bases, J lost 3 bases, and 2 bases stayed unmatched.

V usage is TRBV28 and J usage is TRBJ2-5, with 7 positions matching TRBD2. CDR1 is MDHEN, CDR2 SYDVKM, per germline. V trimming: 5 bases; J trimming: 2 bases; junction bases outside the gene matches: 5. CDR3 length: 14 amino acids. DNA for the CDR3: TGTGCCAGCAGTCCCAAGCGGGGACAAGAGACCCAGTACTTC. The encoded protein is CASSPKRGQETQYF.

This clone has a single count. The chain uses TRBV5-6 and TRBJ1-2; the match to TRBD1 covers 9 bases. After removal of 0 bases from V and 8 bases from J, the junction contained 8 bases not matched to a gene. The germline gives CDR1 SGHDT, CDR2 YYEEEE. The CDR3 loop spans 15 amino acids. CDR3 nucleotide sequence: TGTGCCAGCAGCTTGGCCGGGACAGGGACCTTCGGCTACACCTTC. It specifies CASSLAGTGTFGYTF.

This clone was counted a single time. The chain carries TRBV5-4 and TRBJ1-6; D gene uncertain. Trimming cost V 7 bases and J 9 bases, with 11 bases left between them. Per germline, CDR1 SGHNT and CDR2 YYREEE (reference sequence). The CDR3 is 12 amino acids. The CDR3 DNA follows: TGTGCCAGCGGACTCGACTCTTCACCCCTCCACTTT. This sequence encodes CASGLDSSPLHF.

The V and J genes are TRBV12-3 or TRBV12-4 and TRBJ1-1, with no clear D. V lost 7 bases, J lost 4 bases, and 7 bases lay in between. The CDR3 is 11 amino acids. CDR3 in DNA: TGTGCCAGCATGCGGGGCACTGAAGCTTTCTTT. The encoded protein is CASMRGTEAFF.

This chain links TRBV5-1 with TRBJ1-1; D is undetermined. Trimming cost V 5 bases and J 1 base, with 9 bases left between them. CDR3 length: 13 residues. Germline loops: CDR1 SGHRS, CDR2 YFSETQ. The CDR3 sequence is CASRSQRNTEAFF. DNA of the CDR3: TGCGCCAGCAGGTCCCAGAGGAACACTGAAGCTTTCTTT.